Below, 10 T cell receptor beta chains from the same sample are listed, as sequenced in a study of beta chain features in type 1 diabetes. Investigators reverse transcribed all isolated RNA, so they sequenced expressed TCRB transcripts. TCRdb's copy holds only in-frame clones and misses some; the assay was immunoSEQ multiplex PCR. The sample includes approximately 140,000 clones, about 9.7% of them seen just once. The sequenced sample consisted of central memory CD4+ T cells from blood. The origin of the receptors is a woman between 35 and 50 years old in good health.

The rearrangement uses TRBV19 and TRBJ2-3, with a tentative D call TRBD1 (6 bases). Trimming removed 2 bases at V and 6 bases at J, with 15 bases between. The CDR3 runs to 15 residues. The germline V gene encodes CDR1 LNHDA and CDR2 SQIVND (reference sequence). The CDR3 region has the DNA TGTGCCAGTAGTATACCTAGGGGGAGTCCGGATACGCAGTATTTT. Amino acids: CASSIPRGSPDTQYF. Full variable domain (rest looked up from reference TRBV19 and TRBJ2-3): DGGITQSPKYLFRKEGQNVTLSCEQNLNHDAMYWYRQDPGQGLRLIYYSQIVNDFQKGDIAEGYSVSREKKESFPLTVTSAQKNPTAFYLCASSIPRGSPDTQYFGPGTRLTVL.

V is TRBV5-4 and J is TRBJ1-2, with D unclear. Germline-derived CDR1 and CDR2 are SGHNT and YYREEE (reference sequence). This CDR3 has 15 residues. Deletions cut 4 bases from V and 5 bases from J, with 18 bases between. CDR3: CASSGPAGRGYGYTF. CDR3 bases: TGTGCCAGCAGCGGACCCGCCGGGAGAGGGTATGGCTACACCTTC.

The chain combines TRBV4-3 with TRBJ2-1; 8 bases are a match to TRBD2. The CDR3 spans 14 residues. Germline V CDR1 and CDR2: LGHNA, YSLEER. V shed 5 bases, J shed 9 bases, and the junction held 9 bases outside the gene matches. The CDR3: CASSRAGLASEQFF. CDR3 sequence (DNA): TGCGCCAGCAGCAGAGCAGGACTAGCCAGTGAGCAGTTCTTC.

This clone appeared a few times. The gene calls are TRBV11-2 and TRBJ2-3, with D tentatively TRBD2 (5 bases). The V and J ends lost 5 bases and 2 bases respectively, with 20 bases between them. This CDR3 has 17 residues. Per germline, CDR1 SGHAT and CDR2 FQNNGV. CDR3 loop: CASSLRGAFTLTDTQYF. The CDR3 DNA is TGTGCCAGCAGCCTCCGGGGAGCCTTCACCCTCACAGATACGCAGTATTTT.

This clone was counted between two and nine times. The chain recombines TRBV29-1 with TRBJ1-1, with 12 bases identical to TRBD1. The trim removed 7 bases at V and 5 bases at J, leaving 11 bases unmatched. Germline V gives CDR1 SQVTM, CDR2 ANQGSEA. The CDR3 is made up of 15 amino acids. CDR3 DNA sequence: TGCAGCGGGGCACCGGGACAGGGGGCGGGGACTGAAGCTTTCTTT. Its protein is CSGAPGQGAGTEAFF.

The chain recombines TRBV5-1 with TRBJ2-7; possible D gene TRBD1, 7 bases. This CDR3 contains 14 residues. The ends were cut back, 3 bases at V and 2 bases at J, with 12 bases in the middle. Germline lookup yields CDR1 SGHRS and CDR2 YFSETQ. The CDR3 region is CASSWGDSPYEQYF. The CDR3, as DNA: TGCGCCAGCAGCTGGGGGGACAGCCCCTACGAGCAGTACTTC.

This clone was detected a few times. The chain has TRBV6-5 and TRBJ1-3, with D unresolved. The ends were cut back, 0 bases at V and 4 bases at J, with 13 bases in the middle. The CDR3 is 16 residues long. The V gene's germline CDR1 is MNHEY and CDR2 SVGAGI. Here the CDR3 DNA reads TGTGCCAGCAGTTACTCGTTTATCGGTTCGGGAAACACCATATATTTT. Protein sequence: CASSYSFIGSGNTIYF.

The chain's CDR3 is CASRPQGLAGNEQFF. In DNA, the CDR3 is TGTGCCAGCAGACCTCAGGGACTAGCGGGTAATGAGCAGTTCTTC. J is TRBJ2-1 and V is TRBV5-4; 12 bases agree with TRBD2. The CDR3 loop spans 15 amino acids. V was pared by 5 bases and J by 7 bases, with 7 bases of the junction left unmatched. From germline, CDR1 is SGHNT and CDR2 YYREEE (reference sequence).

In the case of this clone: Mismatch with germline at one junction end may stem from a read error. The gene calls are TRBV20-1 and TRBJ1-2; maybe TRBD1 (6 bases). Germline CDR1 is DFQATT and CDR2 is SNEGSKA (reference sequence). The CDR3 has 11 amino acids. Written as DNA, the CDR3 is TGCAGTGCTAGAGATTTCAGACAGGCGGACTTC. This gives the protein CSARDFRQADF.

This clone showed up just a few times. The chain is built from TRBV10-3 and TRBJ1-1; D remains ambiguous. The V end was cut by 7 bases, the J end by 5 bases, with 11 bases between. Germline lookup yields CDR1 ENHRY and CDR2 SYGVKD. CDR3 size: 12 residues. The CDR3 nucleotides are TGTGCCATCACCCCTGGGAGGACTGAAGCTTTCTTT. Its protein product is CAITPGRTEAFF.